This T cell receptor (beta chain) was observed in a study of CD8+CD57+ T cells in acquired aplastic anemia. Study-level information: An average of 3.2 ug of DNA was obtained from sorted CD4+ and CD8+ cells. Sequencing produced an average of roughly 11 million reads per healthy donor for CD4+ cells. General study findings and limits: Under 35 was the count of CD8+ CDR3 sequences that patients shared with controls. Controls and patients did not differ significantly in CD8+ Simpson's diversity.

This clonotype was counted at least ten times. Its antigen is as yet unknown. For CDR3 and TCR beta VDJ profiling, genomic DNA was the template used. Each CDR3 protein is one row after TCRdb ran MiXCR on the reads. The sample has under 150,000 distinct CDR3 sequences; 41% are singletons. Sequenced input: sorted CD4+, CD8+, or CD8+CD57+ T cells (not recorded which) from PBMCs. The TCR was taken from a human donor in good health, serving as a control.

The CDR3 nucleotides are TGTGCCAGCATGAGGACAGGGAGGTGGTCCGAGCAGTACTTC. Encoded protein: CASMRTGRWSEQYF. The chain employs TRBV6-1 and TRBJ2-7, with 8 bases identical to TRBD1. V dropped 7 bases and J dropped 6; count of bases not matched to a gene: 11. Germline V gene sequence: CDR1 MNHNS, CDR2 SASEGT. This CDR3 contains 14 residues.